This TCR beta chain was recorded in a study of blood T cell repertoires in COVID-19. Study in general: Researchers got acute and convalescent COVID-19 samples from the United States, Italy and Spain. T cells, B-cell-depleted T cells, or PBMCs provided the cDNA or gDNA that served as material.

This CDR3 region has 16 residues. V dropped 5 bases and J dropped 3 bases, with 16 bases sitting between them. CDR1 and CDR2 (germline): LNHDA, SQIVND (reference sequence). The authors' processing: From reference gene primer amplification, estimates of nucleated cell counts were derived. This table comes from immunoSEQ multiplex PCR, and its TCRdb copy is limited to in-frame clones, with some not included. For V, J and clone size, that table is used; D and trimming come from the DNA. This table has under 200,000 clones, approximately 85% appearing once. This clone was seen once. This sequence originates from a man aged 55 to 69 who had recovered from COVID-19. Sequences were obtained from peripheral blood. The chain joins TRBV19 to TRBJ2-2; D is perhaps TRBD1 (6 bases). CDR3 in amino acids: CASSLRGVSDTGELFF. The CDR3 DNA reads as TGTGCCAGTAGTCTCAGGGGTGTGTCCGACACCGGGGAGCTGTTTTTT.